One T cell receptor (beta chain) is described in this entry. Its specificity is unknown. The data were taken from a study of cytomegalovirus exposure and HLA in healthy donors. Overall study findings and caveats: Prior analysis indicated that the majority of TCR beta V segments exhibited productivity approximately 90% or approximately 30% of the time. No immune exposure information besides CMV serostatus was available. Analysis performed later found around 15,000 TCR beta sequences associated with HLA alleles at 0.05 false discovery rate.

The PCR employed 60 Vbeta primers together with 13 Jbeta primers. In the original analysis: Around 11 million shared chains were among approximately 80 million unique TCR beta chains counted in a later analysis. Assay used: immunoSEQ multiplex PCR; TCRdb lists only in-frame clones, some missing. V and J calls and clone size are copied from that table; D and trimming were computed from the DNA. There are around 140,000 clones in the sample; roughly 71% occur only once, and 1.2% to 1.5% lies in the top ten. The CDR3 has 16 residues. The ends lost 0 bases at V and 0 bases at J; junction bases unmatched: 5. Germline CDR1 SGHRS, CDR2 YFSETQ.

Sample: PBMCs. This clonotype was sampled from a woman aged 40 to 50 in good health and CMV-seronegative. The gene calls are TRBV5-1 and TRBJ1-1, with 7 positions matching TRBD1. The CDR3 DNA sequence: TGCGCCAGCAGCTTGGGGCCGGACAGGTTGAACACTGAAGCTTTCTTT. As protein: CASSLGPDRLNTEAFF.